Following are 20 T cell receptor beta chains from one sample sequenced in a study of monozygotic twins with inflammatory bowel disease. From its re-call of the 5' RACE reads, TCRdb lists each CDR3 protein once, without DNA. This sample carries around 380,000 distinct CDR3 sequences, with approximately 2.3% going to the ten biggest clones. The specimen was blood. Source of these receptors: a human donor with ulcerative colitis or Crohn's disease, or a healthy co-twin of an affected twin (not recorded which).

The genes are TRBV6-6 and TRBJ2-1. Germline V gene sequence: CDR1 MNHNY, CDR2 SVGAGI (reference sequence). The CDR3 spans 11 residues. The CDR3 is CASGLSSEQFF.

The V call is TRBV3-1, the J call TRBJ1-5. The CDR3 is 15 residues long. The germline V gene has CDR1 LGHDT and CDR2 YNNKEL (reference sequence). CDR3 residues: CASSQGRAQNQPQHF.

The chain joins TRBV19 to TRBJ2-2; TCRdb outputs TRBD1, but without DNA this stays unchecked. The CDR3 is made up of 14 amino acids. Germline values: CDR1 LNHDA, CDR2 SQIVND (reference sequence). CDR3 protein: CASKPGANTGELFF.

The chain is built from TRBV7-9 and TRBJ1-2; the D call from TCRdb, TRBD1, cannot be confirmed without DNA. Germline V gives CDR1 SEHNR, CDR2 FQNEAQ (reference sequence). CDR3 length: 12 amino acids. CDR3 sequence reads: CASDRGVYGYTF.

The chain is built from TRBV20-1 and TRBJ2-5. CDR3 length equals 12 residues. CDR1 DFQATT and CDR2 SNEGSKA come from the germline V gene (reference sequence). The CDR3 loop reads CSARDDGETQYF.

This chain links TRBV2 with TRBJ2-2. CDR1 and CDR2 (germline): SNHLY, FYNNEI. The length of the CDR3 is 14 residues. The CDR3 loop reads CASSEGRSTGELFF.

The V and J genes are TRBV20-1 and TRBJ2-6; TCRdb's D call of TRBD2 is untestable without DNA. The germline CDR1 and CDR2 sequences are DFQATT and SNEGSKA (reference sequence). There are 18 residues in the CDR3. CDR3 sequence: CSARDRLAVSSGANVLTF.

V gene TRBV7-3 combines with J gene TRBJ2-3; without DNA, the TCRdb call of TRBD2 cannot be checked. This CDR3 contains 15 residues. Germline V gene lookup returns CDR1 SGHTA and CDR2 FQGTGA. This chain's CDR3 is CASSPLAGFTDTQYF.

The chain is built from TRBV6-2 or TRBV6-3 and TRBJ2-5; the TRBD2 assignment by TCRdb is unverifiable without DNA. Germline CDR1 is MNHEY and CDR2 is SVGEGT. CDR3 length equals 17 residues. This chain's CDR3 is CASSLRLAGAYQETQYF.

CDR3 loop: CASSPRAAGANSPLHF. The chain is built from TRBV7-6 and TRBJ1-6. Germline-derived CDR1 and CDR2 are SGHVS and FNYEAQ. CDR3 length equals 16 residues. The variable domain in full, with the rest retrieved from reference TRBV7-6 and TRBJ1-6, is GAGVSQSPRYKVTKRGQDVALRCDPISGHVSLYWYRQALGQGPEFLTYFNYEAQQDKSGLPNDRFSAERPEGSISTLTIQRTEQRDSAMYRCASSPRAAGANSPLHFGNGTRLTVT.

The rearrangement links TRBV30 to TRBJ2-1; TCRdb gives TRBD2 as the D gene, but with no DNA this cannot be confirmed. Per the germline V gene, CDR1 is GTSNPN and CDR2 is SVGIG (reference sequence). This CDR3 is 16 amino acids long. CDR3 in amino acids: CAWSVPGLAGVLEQFF.

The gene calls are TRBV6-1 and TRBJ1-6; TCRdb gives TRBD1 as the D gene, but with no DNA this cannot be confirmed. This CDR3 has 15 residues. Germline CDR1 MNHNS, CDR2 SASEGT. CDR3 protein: CASSALDRSGSPLHF.

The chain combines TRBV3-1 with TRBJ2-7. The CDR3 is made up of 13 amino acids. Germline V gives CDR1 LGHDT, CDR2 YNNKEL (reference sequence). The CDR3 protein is CASSPSIHYEQYF.

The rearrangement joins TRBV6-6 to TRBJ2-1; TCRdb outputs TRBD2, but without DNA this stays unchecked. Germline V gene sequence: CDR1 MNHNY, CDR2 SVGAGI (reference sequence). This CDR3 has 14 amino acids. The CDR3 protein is CASTLTSGGNEQFF.

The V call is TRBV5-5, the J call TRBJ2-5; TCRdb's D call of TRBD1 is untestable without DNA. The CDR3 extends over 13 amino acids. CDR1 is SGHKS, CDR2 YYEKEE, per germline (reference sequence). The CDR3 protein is CASIRQGAGTQYF.

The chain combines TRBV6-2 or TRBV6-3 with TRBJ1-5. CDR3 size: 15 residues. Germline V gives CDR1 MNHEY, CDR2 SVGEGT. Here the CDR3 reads CASSSLAGASQPQHF.

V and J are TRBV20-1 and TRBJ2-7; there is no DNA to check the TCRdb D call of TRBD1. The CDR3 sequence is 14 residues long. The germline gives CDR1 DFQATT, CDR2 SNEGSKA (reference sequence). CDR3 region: CSARDPGGSYEQYF.

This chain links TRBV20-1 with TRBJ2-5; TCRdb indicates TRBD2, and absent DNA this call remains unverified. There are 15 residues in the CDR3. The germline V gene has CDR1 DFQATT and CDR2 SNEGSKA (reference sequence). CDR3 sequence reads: CSARHSPTAIQTQYF.

This CDR3 reads CASSLRQGVGNEQFF. The V call is TRBV5-1, the J call TRBJ2-1; there is no DNA to check the TCRdb D call of TRBD1. This CDR3 spans 15 amino acids. Germline V CDR1 and CDR2: SGHRS, YFSETQ.

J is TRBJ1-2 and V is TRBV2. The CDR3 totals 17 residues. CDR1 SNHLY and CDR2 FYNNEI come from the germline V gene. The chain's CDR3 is CASSGNGFFSSNYGYTF.